A single sample is the source of the 14 T cell receptor beta chains below, sequenced in a study of blood T cells in healthy people across ages. Sample-barcoded 5' priming and a J-beta primer mix drove a second PCR of about 6 to 11 cycles. TCRdb analysed the 5' RACE reads with MiXCR anew, one entry per CDR3 protein. The sample records 1.5 million or so distinct CDR3 sequences, approximately 42% being singletons. Sequencing was performed on blood. All receptors derive from a woman aged 18-29 years in good health.

The gene calls are TRBV4-2 and TRBJ2-7, with D perhaps matching TRBD2 (5 bases). The germline CDR1 and CDR2 sequences are LGHNA and YNFKEQ. The ends were cut back, 0 bases at V and 8 bases at J, with 14 bases in the middle. The CDR3 is 14 amino acids. CDR3 nucleotides: TGTGCCAGCAGCCAAGATATTTTGCCCGGGAAGCAGTACTTC. Protein sequence: CASSQDILPGKQYF.

Only a few counts were recorded for this clonotype. The rearrangement joins TRBV20-1 to TRBJ2-7, with 14 bases fitting TRBD2. V lost 6 bases, J lost 4 bases, and 8 bases stayed unmatched. CDR1 DFQATT and CDR2 SNEGSKA come from the germline V gene (reference sequence). The CDR3 totals 15 residues. CDR3 in amino acids: CSAEPGTSGGYEQYF. CDR3 DNA: TGCAGTGCAGAGCCAGGGACTAGCGGGGGTTACGAGCAGTACTTC.

DNA for the CDR3: TGTGCCAGCACCACGGGCGGGCATGAGCAGTTCTTC. It yields the protein CASTTGGHEQFF. The chain couples TRBV6-6 to TRBJ2-1; D is perhaps TRBD2 (5 bases). The CDR3 is 12 residues long. The germline CDR1 and CDR2 sequences are MNHNY and SVGAGI (reference sequence). The V end was cut by 7 bases, the J end by 8 bases, with 12 bases between.

The chain has TRBV12-3 or TRBV12-4 and TRBJ2-1, with 9 positions matching TRBD2. With V trimmed by 3 bases and J by 0 bases, 9 bases remained unmatched. CDR3 length: 18 amino acids. CDR3 DNA: TGTGCCAGCAGTTTTGCCCCGGGACTAGCTAGCTCCTACAATGAGCAGTTCTTC. Translation gives CASSFAPGLASSYNEQFF.

The DNA of the CDR3 is TGTGCCAGCAGCCCCCCGGGGCGATGGGGATACGAGCAGTACTTC. Protein sequence: CASSPPGRWGYEQYF. V usage is TRBV12-3 or TRBV12-4 and J usage is TRBJ2-7; D could derive from TRBD1 or TRBD2 (5 bases each). This CDR3 has 15 residues. Deletions cut 6 bases from V and 4 bases from J, with 19 bases between.

This clonotype was seen repeatedly, ten times or more. This sequence joins TRBV5-1 and TRBJ2-5; D remains unclear. Germline assignment: CDR1 SGHRS and CDR2 YFSETQ. CDR3 length equals 14 residues. V lost 1 base, J lost 1 base, and 8 bases lay in between. DNA for the CDR3: TGCGCCAGCAGCTTGAACCTGGGCCAAGAGACCCAGTACTTC. Translation gives CASSLNLGQETQYF.

The V and J genes are TRBV2 and TRBJ2-7; 7 nucleotides match TRBD2. The junction had 10 bases not matched to a gene; V was cut back by 2 bases and J by 3 bases. This CDR3 is built from 16 residues. Germline assignment: CDR1 SNHLY and CDR2 FYNNEI. The CDR3 DNA is TGTGCCAGCAGTGAATGGATAGCGGGTCATGGCTACGAGCAGTACTTC. Translation: CASSEWIAGHGYEQYF.

A remark on this clonotype: The missing conserved phenylalanine or tryptophan at the end of this CDR3 makes a read error likely. J is TRBJ2-2 and V is TRBV7-2; the D gene is possibly TRBD1 (6 bases). There are 14 residues in the CDR3. Germline CDR1 reads SGHTA; CDR2 reads FQGNSA. The germline V and J ends were trimmed by 4 bases and 7 bases, with 13 bases remaining between them. CDR3 in amino acids: CASSWTDTGGELFS. The CDR3 DNA follows: TGTGCCAGCAGCTGGACAGATACCGGCGGGGAGCTGTTTTCT.

This clonotype was counted a few times. The CDR3 protein is CASSLGPPQYSGNTIYF. DNA of the CDR3: TGTGCCAGCAGTCTGGGTCCGCCACAGTATTCTGGAAACACCATATATTTT. This chain links TRBV12-3 or TRBV12-4 with TRBJ1-3; no clear D. V lost 5 bases to trimming and J lost 1 base, with 18 bases between them. The CDR3 has 17 amino acids.

This clonotype was counted between two and nine times. A much larger clone is a single base away; this may be a read error. This chain uses TRBV6-6 with TRBJ2-7; TRBD2 matches at 9 bases. The germline V gene has CDR1 MNHNY and CDR2 SVGAGI (reference sequence). The trim removed 0 bases at V and 7 bases at J, leaving 13 bases unmatched. The CDR3 has 17 amino acids. CDR3 residues: CASSYSGERGVYNEQYF. CDR3 coding DNA: TGTGCCAGCAGTTACTCGGGAGAGCGGGGGGTCTACAATGAGCAGTACTTC.

The rearrangement uses TRBV13 and TRBJ2-1, with 13 positions matching TRBD2. Unmatched junction bases numbered 7, after V lost 5 bases and J lost 0 bases. The CDR3 has 18 residues. The V gene's germline CDR1 is PRHDT and CDR2 FYEKMQ (reference sequence). The DNA for the CDR3 is TGTGCCAGCAGCCGCGGGACTAGCGGGAAAACCTCCTACAATGAGCAGTTCTTC. Its protein product is CASSRGTSGKTSYNEQFF.

The rearrangement uses TRBV3-1 and TRBJ1-2; TRBD1 might be the D (5 bases). In germline, CDR1 is LGHDT, CDR2 YNNKEL (reference sequence). Trimming shortened V by 4 bases and J by 4 bases, and 16 bases separated the two germline ends. This CDR3 has 15 amino acids. The CDR3 DNA is TGTGCCAGCAGCCGCCCGGGACTGCCTACCTATGGCTACACCTTC. Amino acids: CASSRPGLPTYGYTF.

The rearrangement links TRBV4-2 to TRBJ2-3; 16 nucleotides agree with TRBD2. The CDR3 contains 18 residues. Unmatched junction bases numbered 7, after V lost 4 bases and J lost 3 bases. Germline V gene lookup returns CDR1 LGHNA and CDR2 YNFKEQ. For the CDR3, the DNA is TGTGCCAGCAGCCTGGGACTAGCGGGGGGGACATCAACAGATACGCAGTATTTT. Protein product: CASSLGLAGGTSTDTQYF.

The V gene is TRBV5-1, the J gene TRBJ2-3; possibly TRBD1 for D (5 bases). The V and J ends lost 2 bases and 5 bases respectively, with 12 bases between them. This CDR3 is built from 14 residues. Germline V CDR1 and CDR2: SGHRS, YFSETQ. The CDR3 here is CASSFSNRGDTQYF. DNA for the CDR3: TGCGCCAGCAGCTTTAGCAATAGGGGAGATACGCAGTATTTT.